This T cell receptor beta chain was found in a study of blood T cell repertoires in COVID-19. Across about two dozen US areas, participants ranged in age from about 18 to 100 years. The study counted Cohort 3 donors as recovered given two negative PCRs, clearance, or symptom resolution. Here immunoSEQ multiplex PCR was the method, and the copy in TCRdb shows in-frame clones only, minus some. Here the sample spans approximately 250,000 clones, around 89% being singletons. This CDR3 is 16 amino acids long. Germline V gives CDR1 LGHNA, CDR2 YNFKEQ. Unmatched junction bases numbered 5, after V lost 1 base and J lost 5 bases.

The material sequenced was PBMCs or T cells enriched from blood (not recorded which). The sequence was collected from a woman younger than 45 who had recovered from COVID-19. V is TRBV4-2 and J is TRBJ2-2; TRBD2 matches 9 bases. For the CDR3, the DNA is TGTGCCAGCAGCCAAGTAGCGGGAGCGGGTACCGGGGAGCTGTTTTTT. Its translation: CASSQVAGAGTGELFF.